The entry below gives a single T cell receptor beta chain sequence along with its context. Antigen unknown. This sample is drawn from a study of cytomegalovirus exposure and HLA in healthy donors. The CDR3 is 14 amino acids. V lost 2 bases and J 7 bases, leaving 15 bases between the germline ends. Germline-derived CDR1 and CDR2 are SGDLS and YYNGEE. Broader study findings: In the analysis, some V segments, TRBV6-2 and TRBV6-3 included, were excluded as indistinguishable. Several of the most significant clusters appeared linked to common viral pathogens, based on a later analysis.

60 Vbeta and 13 Jbeta primers were used in PCR. Assay: immunoSEQ multiplex PCR; the TCRdb copy retains only in-frame clones and omits some. Its listing shows about 52,000 clones. The donors (healthy individuals) were bone marrow donors. Though nominally healthy at sampling, donors likely had unrecorded immune exposures. The chain joins TRBV9 to TRBJ2-5, with D unclear. Sequences were obtained from PBMCs. The receptor comes from a woman aged 50 to 65 in good health and CMV-seropositive. The CDR3 DNA sequence: TGTGCCAGCAGCGTCGGTGCTGCCCCGGGGACCCAGTACTTC. It specifies CASSVGAAPGTQYF.